This T cell receptor beta chain was observed in a study of STAT5B mutations in CD4+ large granular lymphocyte leukemia. This CDR3 contains 19 residues. Sequencing used immunoSEQ multiplex PCR; TCRdb keeps in-frame clones, though not all of them. The profile shows under 50,000 clones, approximately 83% of them singletons. The chain joins TRBV12-2 to TRBJ2-3; the table's TRBD2 call for D was not verified on the DNA. TRBV12-2 is annotated as a pseudogene. The TCR comes from a human donor in good health. Sequenced sample: CD4+ T cells from blood buffy coats. In DNA form, the CDR3 reads TGTGCAAGTCGCTCCCTCAGTCCGGGGGAAAGACCTAGCACAGATACGCAGTATTTT. It specifies CASRSLSPGERPSTDTQYF.